What follows is one T cell receptor beta chain and its context. Clones were read by immunoSEQ multiplex PCR, and TCRdb kept only the in-frame ones, dropping some. The table lists about 82,000 clones, about three quarters of them singletons, with about an eighth in the top ten. The CDR3 covers 18 residues. The ends were cut back, 3 bases at V and 1 base at J, with 16 bases in the middle. Per the germline V gene, CDR1 is LGHNA and CDR2 is YSLEER. These data are taken from a study of radiotherapy plus CTLA-4 blockade in lung cancer. Study in general: Patients showed objective responses in roughly 19% of cases and disease control in 30% to 40%.

Sequencing was performed on peripheral blood, taken from a patient treated with radiotherapy plus ipilimumab. This clonotype was sampled from a human donor with non-small cell lung cancer that progressed on radiotherapy plus ipilimumab. The rearrangement uses TRBV4-3 and TRBJ1-6; D is unclear. The CDR3, as DNA: TGCGCCAGCAGCCAGGCAGTGGTCGGCCGGTCCTATAATTCACCCCTCCACTTT. This gives the protein CASSQAVVGRSYNSPLHF.